This T cell receptor (beta chain) appears in the sequencing data of a study of PD-1 blockade in classical Hodgkin lymphoma. Study outcomes and limitations: Newly diagnosed patients were said to have less baseline TCR diversity than healthy donors did. Possible causes of repertoire differences, disease activity or prior therapy, remain undefined.

Using immunoSEQ multiplex PCR, the repertoire was profiled, and TCRdb retains in-frame clones only, with some absent. This sample carries roughly 70,000 clones, 85% to 95% of them seen once, and the ten largest clones take about 2.6%. The time point was: newly diagnosed, previously untreated cHL patient sample. The authors used newly diagnosed, untreated classical Hodgkin lymphoma PBMCs as comparison. The CDR3 extends over 17 amino acids. Germline CDR1 and CDR2: MGHRA and YSYEKL. This clone was counted once. The target antigen is unknown. At one of its ends the junction is not consistent with the germline gene, which may arise from a read error.

This sequence originates from a human donor with classical Hodgkin lymphoma. This chain uses TRBV4-1 with TRBJ1-3; 9 bases are shared with TRBD1. Sequenced: peripheral blood mononuclear cells (PBMCs). The CDR3 DNA is TGCGCCAGCAGCCACCTGAACTTACAGGGGGCTGGGAACACCATATATTTT. Protein product: CASSHLNLQGAGNTIYF.